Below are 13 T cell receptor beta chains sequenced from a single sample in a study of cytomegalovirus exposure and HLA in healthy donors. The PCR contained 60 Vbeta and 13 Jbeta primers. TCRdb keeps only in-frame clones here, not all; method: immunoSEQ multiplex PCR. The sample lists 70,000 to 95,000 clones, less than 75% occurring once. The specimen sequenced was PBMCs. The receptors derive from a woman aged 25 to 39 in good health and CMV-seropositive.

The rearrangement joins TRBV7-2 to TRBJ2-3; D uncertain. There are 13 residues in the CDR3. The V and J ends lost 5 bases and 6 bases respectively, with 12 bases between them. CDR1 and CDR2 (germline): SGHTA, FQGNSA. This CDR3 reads CASSRGSSDTQYF. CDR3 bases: TGTGCCAGCAGCCGCGGATCCAGTGATACGCAGTATTTT.

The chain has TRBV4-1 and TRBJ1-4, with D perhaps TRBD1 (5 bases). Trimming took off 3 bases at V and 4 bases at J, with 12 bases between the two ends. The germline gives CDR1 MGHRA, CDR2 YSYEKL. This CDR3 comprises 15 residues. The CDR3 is CASSQRGEGNEKLFF. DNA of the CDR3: TGCGCCAGCAGCCAGCGAGGGGAGGGTAATGAAAAACTGTTTTTT.

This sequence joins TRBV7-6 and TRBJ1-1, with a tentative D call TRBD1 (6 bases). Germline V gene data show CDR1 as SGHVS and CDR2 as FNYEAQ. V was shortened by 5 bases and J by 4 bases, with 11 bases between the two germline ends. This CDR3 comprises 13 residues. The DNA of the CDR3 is TGTGCCAGCAGCCAACAGGGAGCCACTGAAGCTTTCTTT. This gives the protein CASSQQGATEAFF.

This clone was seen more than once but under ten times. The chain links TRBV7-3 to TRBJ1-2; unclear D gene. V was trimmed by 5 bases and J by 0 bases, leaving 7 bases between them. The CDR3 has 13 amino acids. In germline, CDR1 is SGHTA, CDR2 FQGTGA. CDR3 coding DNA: TGTGCCAGCAGCCCCGGGGCTAACTATGGCTACACCTTC. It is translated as CASSPGANYGYTF.

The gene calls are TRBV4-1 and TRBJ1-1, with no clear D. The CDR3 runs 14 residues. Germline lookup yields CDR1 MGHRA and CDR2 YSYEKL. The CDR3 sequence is CGSRQPEGYTEAFF. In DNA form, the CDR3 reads TGCGGGAGCCGGCAGCCGGAGGGATACACTGAAGCTTTCTTT.

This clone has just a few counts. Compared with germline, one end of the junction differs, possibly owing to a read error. This CDR3 is CASSQDRVGHASNYGYPF. For the CDR3, the DNA is TGTGCCAGCAGCCAAGATCGGGTCGGACACGCAAGTAACTATGGCTACCCCTTC. This chain joins TRBV4-2 and TRBJ1-2, with D perhaps TRBD1 (5 bases). The CDR3 runs to 18 residues. Looked up from germline, CDR1 is LGHNA and CDR2 is YNFKEQ.

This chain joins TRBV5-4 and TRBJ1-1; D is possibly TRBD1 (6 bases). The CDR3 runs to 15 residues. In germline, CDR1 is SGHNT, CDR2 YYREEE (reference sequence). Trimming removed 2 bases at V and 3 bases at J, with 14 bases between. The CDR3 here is CASSFRTDGDTEAFF. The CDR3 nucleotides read TGTGCCAGCAGCTTTCGGACAGATGGGGACACTGAAGCTTTCTTT.

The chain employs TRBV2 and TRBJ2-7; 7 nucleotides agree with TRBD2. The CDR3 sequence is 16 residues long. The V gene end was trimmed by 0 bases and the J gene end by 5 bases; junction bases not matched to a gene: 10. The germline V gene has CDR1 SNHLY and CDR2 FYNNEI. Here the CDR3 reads CASSEARGTGVHEQYF. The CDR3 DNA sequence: TGTGCCAGCAGTGAAGCGCGGGGGACGGGGGTCCACGAGCAGTACTTC.

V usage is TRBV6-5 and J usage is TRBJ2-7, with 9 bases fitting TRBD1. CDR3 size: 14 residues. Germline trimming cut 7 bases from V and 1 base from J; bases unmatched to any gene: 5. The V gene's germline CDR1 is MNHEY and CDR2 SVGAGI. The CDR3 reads CASTPGQGSYEQYF. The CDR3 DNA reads TGTGCCAGCACGCCGGGACAGGGATCCTACGAGCAGTACTTC.

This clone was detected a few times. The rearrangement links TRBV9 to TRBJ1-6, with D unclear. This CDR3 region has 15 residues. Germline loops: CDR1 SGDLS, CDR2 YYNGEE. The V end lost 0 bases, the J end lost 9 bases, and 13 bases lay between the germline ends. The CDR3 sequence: CASSVEVGSASPLHF. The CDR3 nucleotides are TGTGCCAGCAGCGTAGAAGTTGGTAGCGCTTCACCCCTCCACTTT.

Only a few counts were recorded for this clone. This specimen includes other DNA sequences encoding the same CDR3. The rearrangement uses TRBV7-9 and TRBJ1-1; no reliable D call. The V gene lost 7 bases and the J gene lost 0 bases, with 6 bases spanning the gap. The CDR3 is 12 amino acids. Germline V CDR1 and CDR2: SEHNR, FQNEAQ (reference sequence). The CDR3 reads CASTGLNTEAFF. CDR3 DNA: TGTGCCAGCACAGGATTGAACACTGAAGCTTTCTTT.

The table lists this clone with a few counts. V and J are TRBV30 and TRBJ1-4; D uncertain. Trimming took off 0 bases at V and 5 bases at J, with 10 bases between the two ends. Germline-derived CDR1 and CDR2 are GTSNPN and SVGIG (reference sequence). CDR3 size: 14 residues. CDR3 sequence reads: CAWSVPSSNEKLFF. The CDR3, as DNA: TGTGCCTGGAGTGTACCTAGCTCCAATGAAAAACTGTTTTTT.

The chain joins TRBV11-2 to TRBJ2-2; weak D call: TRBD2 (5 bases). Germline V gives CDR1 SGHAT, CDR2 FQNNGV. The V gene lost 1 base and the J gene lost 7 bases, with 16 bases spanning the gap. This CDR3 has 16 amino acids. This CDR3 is CASSLGTSSRVGELFF. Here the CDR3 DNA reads TGTGCCAGCAGCTTAGGAACGTCTAGCCGGGTCGGGGAGCTGTTTTTT.